This note documents a single T cell receptor (beta chain) sequence. The antigen it recognizes is unknown. No quality values exist for individual bases; no much larger clone is one base distant. The protocol used for the library was 5' RACE. Sequencer: Illumina HiSeq 2500. The second PCR ran for about 7 to 11 cycles and used a J-beta primer mix along with a sample-barcoded 5' primer. A unique molecular identifier was introduced onto each TCR beta cDNA molecule by a template-switch 5' adaptor carrying 12 random nucleotides. Each sample yielded at least 3 million CDR3-containing paired-end reads. The Mint cDNA synthesis kit, primed by a TRBC-specific oligonucleotide, was used to synthesize first-strand cDNA from all RNA. After uracil-DNA glycosylase treatment, a first 18-cycle PCR used universal primers M1SS and BC2_uni_R on all cDNA. The study's processing was this. Normalization of each sample was performed by random selection of 1 million high-quality reads, each carrying a distinct molecular identifier. Instead of being binned into consensus sequences, reads with shared molecular identifiers were discarded. MiTCR, with a Q25 quality threshold and the strictest error-elimination algorithm, was used for CDR3 identification, clonotype clustering and error correction. A nonparametric unseen species model using Euler transformation provided a lower-bound estimate of total TCR beta diversity. In-frame beta chains were kept once TCRdb had trimmed the public reads at Q25 with fastp and called clones with MiXCR. One record per CDR3 amino acid sequence lists the most common genes and DNA. V and J calls and clone size were set by TCRdb, not the authors. This sample comprises about 780,000 distinct CDR3 sequences, less than 60% of them detected only once. Clones ranked in the top ten supply 15% to 20% of the sample.

The donors were 40 or so Caucasian individuals from Russia, aged about 6 to 100 years, who were systemically healthy. Each donor gave 8 to 10 milliliters of peripheral blood, drawn into EDTA-treated Vacutainer tubes. PBMCs were isolated by Ficoll-Paque density-gradient centrifugation, with at least 6 million obtained per sample. Trizol reagent was used to extract total RNA from the PBMCs, yielding at least 6 micrograms per sample. For every donor, flow cytometry on a PBMC aliquot measured the percentage of naive CD45RAhigh/CD27high T cells. The germline V gene supplies CDR1 SGHTA and CDR2 FQGNSA. V and J are truncated by 5 bases and 4 bases respectively, leaving an intervening sequence of 12 bases. The CDR3 runs 13 amino acids, cysteine and phenylalanine included. Left in the record is the CDR3 DNA by itself, 39 bases read in frame from the first base. This sample is part of a study of blood T cells in healthy people across ages (dated by TCRdb to between 2014 and 2016). Regarding the study in general: In model experiments, template switching captured roughly one uniquely barcoded TCR beta cDNA molecule for every two T cells. To avoid experimental bias, donors of different ages were spread randomly across the sequencing lanes. Two additional independent replicas of 1 million unique cDNA reads from the same blood draw were analyzed for two donors (one aged 18 to 30 and one aged 80 or older). Donors were grouped into four age groups: young (average approximately 15 years), middle-aged (over 35), aged (around 62) and long-lived (about 82). Age-related changes in TCR beta repertoire diversity were measured in the study by deep sequencing normalized with unique cDNA molecular identifiers.

The research as a whole found: Estimates of total diversity from one million sequenced T cells were regarded as lower bounds and underestimates. Observed TCR beta diversity per million T cells fell roughly linearly with age, and a significant reduction was already apparent by age roughly 40. Donor CMV infection status was unknown, potentially confounding age-related changes in expanded clonotypes. Because profiling used bulk unsorted PBMCs, naive and antigen-experienced compartments could not be compared conclusively. The percentage of naive T cells measured by flow cytometry correlated strongly with observed TCR beta diversity. Compared with the aged group, the long-lived group had more naive CD4+ T cells, fewer expanded clones and increased TCR diversity, suggesting age selection.

The sequenced sample was blood. The chain uses TRBV7-2 and TRBJ2-7; TRBD2 could be the D gene, as 5 bases match. This TCR was sampled from an older man in good health. This receptor has the CDR3 CASSPGLPYEQYF. The DNA sequence is TGTGCCAGCAGCCCAGGACTTCCTTACGAGCAGTACTTC.